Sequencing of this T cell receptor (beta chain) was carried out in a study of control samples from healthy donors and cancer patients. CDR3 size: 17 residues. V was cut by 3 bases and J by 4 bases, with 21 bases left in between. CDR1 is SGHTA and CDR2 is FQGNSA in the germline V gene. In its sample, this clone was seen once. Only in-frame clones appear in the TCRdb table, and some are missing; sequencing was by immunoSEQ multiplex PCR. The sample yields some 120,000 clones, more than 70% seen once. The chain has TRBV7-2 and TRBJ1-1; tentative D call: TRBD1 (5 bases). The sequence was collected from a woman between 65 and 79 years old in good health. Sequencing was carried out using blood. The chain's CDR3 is CASSFAGTARPSTEAFF. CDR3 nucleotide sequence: TGTGCCAGCAGCTTCGCCGGGACCGCCCGTCCTAGCACTGAAGCTTTCTTT.